What follows describes a single T cell receptor beta chain. The data derive from a study of shared clonotypes between healthy human individuals. About the study: Aged 18 to 49, the donors were a couple of women and a few men.

The germline V gene encodes CDR1 SGHNT and CDR2 YYREEE (reference sequence). V lost 0 bases and J lost 6, with 15 bases in between. The CDR3 loop spans 15 amino acids. Using approximately 200 ng DNA, about 29,000 T cell genomes, the sorted-subset replicate PCRs were run. TCRdb keeps only in-frame clones here, not all; method: immunoSEQ multiplex PCR. The sample comprises roughly 2.4 million clones, approximately 94% of which are singletons, and less than 0.15% rests with the top ten. The TCR was taken from a man between 18 and 35 years old in good health. Sequenced sample: naive CD4+ T cells sorted from blood. As for subset: CD45RA+ positively selected. The chain employs TRBV5-4 and TRBJ1-1, with no clear D. This CDR3 is CASSLVGGGESEAFF. The CDR3 DNA reads as TGTGCCAGCAGCTTGGTAGGAGGCGGGGAATCTGAAGCTTTCTTT.